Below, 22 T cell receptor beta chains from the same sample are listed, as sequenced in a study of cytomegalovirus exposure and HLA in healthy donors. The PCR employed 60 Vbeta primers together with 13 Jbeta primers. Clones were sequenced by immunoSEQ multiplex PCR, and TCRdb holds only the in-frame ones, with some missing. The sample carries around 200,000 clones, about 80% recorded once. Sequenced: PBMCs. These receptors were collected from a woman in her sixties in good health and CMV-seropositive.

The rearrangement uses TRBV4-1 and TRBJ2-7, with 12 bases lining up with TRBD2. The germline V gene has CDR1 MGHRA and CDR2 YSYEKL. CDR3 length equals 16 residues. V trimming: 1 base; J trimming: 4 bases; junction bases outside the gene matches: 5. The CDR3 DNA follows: TGCGCCAGCAGCCAAGCTAGCGGGGGGGCCTTTTACGAGCAGTACTTC. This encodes CASSQASGGAFYEQYF.

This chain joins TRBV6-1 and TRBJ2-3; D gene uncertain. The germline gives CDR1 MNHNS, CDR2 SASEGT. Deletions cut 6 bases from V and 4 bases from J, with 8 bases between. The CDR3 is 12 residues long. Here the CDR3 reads CASSAQADTQYF. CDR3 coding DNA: TGTGCCAGCAGCGCCCAGGCAGATACGCAGTATTTT.

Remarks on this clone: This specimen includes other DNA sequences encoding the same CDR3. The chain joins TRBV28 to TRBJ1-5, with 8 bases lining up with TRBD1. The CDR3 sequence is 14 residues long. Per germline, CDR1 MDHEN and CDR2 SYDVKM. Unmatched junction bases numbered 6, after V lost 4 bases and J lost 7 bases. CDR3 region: CASSSGQGGQPQHF. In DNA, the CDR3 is TGTGCCAGCAGTTCAGGACAGGGAGGACAGCCCCAGCATTTT.

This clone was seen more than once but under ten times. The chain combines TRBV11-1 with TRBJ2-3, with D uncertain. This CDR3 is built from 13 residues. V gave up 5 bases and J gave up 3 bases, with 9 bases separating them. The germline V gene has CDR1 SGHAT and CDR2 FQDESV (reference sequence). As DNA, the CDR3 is TGTGCCAGCAGCCTTCTAATGACAGATACGCAGTATTTT. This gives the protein CASSLLMTDTQYF.

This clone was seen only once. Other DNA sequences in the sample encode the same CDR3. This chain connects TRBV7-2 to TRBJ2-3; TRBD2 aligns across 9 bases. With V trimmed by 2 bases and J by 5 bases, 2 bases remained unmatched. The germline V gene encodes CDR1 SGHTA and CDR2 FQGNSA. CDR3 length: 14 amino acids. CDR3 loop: CASSLSGGIDTQYF. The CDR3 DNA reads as TGTGCCAGCAGCTTAAGCGGGGGGATAGATACGCAGTATTTT. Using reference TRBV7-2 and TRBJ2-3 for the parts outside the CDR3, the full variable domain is GAGVSQSPSNKVTEKGKDVELRCDPISGHTALYWYRQSLGQGLEFLIYFQGNSAPDKSGLPSDRFSAERTGGSVSTLTIQRTQQEDSAVYLCASSLSGGIDTQYFGPGTRLTVL.

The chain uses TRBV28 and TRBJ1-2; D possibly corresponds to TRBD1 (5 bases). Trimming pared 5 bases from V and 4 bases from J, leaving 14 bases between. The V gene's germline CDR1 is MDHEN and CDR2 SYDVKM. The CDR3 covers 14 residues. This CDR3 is CASSARTKGYGYTF. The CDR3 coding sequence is TGTGCCAGCAGTGCCCGGACAAAAGGCTATGGCTACACCTTC.

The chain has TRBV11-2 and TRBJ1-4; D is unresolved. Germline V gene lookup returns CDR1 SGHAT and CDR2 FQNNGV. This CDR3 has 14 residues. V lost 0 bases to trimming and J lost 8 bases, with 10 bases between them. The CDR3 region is CASSLEGGKEKLFF. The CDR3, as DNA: TGTGCCAGCAGCTTAGAGGGAGGAAAAGAAAAACTGTTTTTT.

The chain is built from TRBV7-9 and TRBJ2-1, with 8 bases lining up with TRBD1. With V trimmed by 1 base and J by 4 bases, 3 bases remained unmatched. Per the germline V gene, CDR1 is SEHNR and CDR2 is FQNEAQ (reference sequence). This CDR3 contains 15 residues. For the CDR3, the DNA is TGTGCCAGCAGCTTAGGACAGGGGAATTACAATGAGCAGTTCTTC. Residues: CASSLGQGNYNEQFF.

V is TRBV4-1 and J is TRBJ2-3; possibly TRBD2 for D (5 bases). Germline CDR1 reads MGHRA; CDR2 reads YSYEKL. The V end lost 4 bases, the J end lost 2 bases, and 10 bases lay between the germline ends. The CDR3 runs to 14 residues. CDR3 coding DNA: TGCGCCAGCAGCCTTACGGACTTCACAGATACGCAGTATTTT. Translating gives CASSLTDFTDTQYF.

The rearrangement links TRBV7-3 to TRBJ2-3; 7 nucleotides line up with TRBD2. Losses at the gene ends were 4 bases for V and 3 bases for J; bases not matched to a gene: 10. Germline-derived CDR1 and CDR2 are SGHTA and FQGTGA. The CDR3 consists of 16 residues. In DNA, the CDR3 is TGTGCCAGCAGCTCGAGACTAGCCGGAGGGACAGATACGCAGTATTTT. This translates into CASSSRLAGGTDTQYF. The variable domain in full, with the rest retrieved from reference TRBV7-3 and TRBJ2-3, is GAGVSQTPSNKVTEKGKYVELRCDPISGHTALYWYRQSLGQGPEFLIYFQGTGAADDSGLPNDRFFAVRPEGSVSTLKIQRTERGDSAVYLCASSSRLAGGTDTQYFGPGTRLTVL.

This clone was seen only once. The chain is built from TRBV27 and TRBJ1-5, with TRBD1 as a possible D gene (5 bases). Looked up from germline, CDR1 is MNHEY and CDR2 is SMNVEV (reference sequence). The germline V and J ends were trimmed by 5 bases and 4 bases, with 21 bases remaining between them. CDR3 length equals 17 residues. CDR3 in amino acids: CASSPAGAQGINQPQHF. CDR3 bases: TGTGCCAGCAGTCCCGCCGGCGCCCAGGGCATTAATCAGCCCCAGCATTTT.

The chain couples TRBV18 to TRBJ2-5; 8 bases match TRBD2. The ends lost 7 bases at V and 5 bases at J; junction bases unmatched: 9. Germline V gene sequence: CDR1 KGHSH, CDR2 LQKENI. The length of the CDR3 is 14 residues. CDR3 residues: CASFHGRARETQYF. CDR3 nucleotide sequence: TGTGCCAGCTTCCACGGGAGGGCCAGGGAGACCCAGTACTTC.

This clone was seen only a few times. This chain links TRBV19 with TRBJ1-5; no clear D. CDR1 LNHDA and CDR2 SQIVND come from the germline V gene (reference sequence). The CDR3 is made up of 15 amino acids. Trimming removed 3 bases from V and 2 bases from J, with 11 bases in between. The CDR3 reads CASSIEASGNQPQHF. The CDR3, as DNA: TGTGCCAGTAGTATTGAGGCGAGTGGCAATCAGCCCCAGCATTTT.

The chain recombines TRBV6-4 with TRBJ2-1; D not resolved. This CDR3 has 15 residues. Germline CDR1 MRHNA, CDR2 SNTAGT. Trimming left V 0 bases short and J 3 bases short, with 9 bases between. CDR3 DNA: TGTGCCAGCAGTGACTCTGGTTCTAACTACAATGAGCAGTTCTTC. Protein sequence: CASSDSGSNYNEQFF.

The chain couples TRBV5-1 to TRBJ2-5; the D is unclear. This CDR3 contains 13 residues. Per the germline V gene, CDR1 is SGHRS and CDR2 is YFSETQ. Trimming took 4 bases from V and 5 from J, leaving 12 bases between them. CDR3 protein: CASSPDGQETQYF. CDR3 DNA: TGCGCCAGCAGCCCTGATGGGCAGGAGACCCAGTACTTC. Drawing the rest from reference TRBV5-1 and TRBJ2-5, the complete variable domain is KAGVTQTPRYLIKTRGQQVTLSCSPISGHRSVSWYQQTPGQGLQFLFEYFSETQRNKGNFPGRFSGRQFSNSRSEMNVSTLELGDSALYLCASSPDGQETQYFGPGTRLLVL.

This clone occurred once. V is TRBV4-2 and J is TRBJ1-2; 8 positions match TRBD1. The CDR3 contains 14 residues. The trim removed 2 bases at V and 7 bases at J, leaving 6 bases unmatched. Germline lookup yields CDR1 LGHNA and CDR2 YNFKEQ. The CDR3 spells CASSQYTGGIGYTF. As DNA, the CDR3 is TGTGCCAGCAGCCAATACACAGGGGGGATTGGCTACACCTTC.

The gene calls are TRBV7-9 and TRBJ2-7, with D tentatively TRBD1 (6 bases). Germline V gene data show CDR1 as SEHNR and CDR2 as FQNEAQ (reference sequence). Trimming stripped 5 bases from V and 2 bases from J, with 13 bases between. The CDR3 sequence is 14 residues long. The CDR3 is CASSRQEYTYEQYF. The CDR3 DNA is TGTGCCAGCAGCCGACAGGAATATACCTACGAGCAGTACTTC.

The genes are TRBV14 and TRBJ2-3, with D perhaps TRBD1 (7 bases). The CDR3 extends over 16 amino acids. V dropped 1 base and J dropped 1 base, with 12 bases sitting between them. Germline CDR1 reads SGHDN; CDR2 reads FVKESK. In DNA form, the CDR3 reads TGTGCCAGCAGCCAAGGGGGGGACAGACGCACAGATACGCAGTATTTT. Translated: CASSQGGDRRTDTQYF. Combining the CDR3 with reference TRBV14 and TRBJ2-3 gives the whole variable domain EAGVTQFPSHSVIEKGQTVTLRCDPISGHDNLYWYRRVMGKEIKFLLHFVKESKQDESGMPNNRFLAERTGGTYSTLKVQPAELEDSGVYFCASSQGGDRRTDTQYFGPGTRLTVL.

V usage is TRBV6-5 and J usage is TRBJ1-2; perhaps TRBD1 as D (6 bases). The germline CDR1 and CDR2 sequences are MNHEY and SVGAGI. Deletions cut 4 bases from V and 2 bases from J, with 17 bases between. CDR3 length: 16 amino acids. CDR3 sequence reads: CASSLTHGTLNYGYTF. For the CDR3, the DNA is TGTGCCAGCAGTTTAACACACGGGACATTGAACTATGGCTACACCTTC.

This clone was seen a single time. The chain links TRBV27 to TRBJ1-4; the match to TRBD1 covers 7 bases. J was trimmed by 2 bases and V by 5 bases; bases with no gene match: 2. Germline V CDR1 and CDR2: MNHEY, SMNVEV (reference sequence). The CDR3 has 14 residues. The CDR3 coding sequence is TGTGCCAGCAGTCGACAGGGTACTAATGAAAAACTGTTTTTT. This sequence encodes CASSRQGTNEKLFF. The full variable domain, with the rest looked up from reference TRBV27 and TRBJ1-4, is EAQVTQNPRYLITVTGKKLTVTCSQNMNHEYMSWYRQDPGLGLRQIYYSMNVEVTDKGDVPEGYKVSRKEKRNFPLILESPSPNQTSLYFCASSRQGTNEKLFFGSGTQLSVL.

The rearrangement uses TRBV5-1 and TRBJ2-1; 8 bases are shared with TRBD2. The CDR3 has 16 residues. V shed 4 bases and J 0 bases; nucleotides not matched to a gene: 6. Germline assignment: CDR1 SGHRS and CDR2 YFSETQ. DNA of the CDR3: TGCGCCAGCAGCCAATTAGCGGGGCCCTCCTACAATGAGCAGTTCTTC. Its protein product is CASSQLAGPSYNEQFF.

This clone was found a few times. CDR3 sequence reads: CASSTGGYEQYF. The CDR3 DNA reads as TGTGCCAGCAGCACGGGGGGCTACGAGCAGTACTTC. The genes are TRBV28 and TRBJ2-7; 7 bases align to TRBD2. Germline V CDR1 and CDR2: MDHEN, SYDVKM. J was trimmed by 3 bases and V by 6 bases; bases with no gene match: 2. The CDR3 has 12 residues.